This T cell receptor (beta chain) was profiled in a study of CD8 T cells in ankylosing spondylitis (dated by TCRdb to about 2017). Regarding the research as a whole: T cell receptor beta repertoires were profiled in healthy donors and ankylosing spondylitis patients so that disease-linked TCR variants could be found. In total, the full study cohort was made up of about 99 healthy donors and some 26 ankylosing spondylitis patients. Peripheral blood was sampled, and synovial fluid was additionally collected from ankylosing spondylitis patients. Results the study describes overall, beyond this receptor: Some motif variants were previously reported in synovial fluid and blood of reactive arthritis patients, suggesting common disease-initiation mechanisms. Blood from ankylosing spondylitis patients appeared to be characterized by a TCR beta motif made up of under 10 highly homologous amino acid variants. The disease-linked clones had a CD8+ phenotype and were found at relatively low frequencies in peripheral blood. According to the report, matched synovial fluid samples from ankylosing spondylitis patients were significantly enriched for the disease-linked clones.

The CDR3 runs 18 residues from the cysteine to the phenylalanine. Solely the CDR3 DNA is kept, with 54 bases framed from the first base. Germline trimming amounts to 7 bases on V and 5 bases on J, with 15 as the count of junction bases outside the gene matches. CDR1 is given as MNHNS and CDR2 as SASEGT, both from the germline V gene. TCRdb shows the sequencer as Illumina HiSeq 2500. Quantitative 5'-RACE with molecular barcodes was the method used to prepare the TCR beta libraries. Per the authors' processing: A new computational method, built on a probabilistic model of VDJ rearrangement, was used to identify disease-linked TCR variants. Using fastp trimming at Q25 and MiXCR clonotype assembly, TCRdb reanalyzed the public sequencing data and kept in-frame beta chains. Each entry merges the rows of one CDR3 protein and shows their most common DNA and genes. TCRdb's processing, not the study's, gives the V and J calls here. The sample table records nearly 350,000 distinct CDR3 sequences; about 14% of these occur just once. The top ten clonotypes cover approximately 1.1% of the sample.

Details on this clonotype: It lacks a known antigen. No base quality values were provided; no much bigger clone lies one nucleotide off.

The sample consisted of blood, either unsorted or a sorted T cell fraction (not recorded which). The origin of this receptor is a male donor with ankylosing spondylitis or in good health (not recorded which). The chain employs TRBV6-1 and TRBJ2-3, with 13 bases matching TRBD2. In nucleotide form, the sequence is TGTGCCAGCACCCGAGGACTAGCGGGGGTCCCTGGGGGAGATACGCAGTATTTT. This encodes CASTRGLAGVPGGDTQYF.